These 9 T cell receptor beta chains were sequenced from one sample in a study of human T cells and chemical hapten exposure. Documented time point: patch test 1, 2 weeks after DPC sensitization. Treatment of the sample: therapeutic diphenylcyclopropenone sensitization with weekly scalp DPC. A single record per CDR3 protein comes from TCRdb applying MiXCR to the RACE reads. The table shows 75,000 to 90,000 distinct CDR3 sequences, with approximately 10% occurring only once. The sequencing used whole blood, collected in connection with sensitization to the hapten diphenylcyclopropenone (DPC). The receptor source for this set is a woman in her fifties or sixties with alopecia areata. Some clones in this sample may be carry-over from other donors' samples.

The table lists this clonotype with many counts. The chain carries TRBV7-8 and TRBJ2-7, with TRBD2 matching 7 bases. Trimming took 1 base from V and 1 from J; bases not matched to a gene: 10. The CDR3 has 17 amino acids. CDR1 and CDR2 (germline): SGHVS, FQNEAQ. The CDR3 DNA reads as TGTGCCAGCAGCTTAGGCCCTCCTAGCGGAGCTTCCTACGAGCAGTACTTC. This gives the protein CASSLGPPSGASYEQYF.

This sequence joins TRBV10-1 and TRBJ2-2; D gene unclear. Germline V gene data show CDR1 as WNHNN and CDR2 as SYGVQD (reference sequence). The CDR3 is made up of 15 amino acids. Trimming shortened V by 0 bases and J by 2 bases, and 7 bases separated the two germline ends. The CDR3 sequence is CASSESRLNTGELFF. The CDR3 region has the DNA TGCGCCAGCAGTGAGTCCCGACTCAACACCGGGGAGCTGTTTTTT.

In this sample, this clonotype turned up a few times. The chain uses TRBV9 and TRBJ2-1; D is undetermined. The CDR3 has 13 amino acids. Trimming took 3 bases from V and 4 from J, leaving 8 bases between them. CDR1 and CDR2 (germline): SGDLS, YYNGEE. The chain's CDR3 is CASSAETYNEQFF. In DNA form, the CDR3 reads TGTGCCAGCAGCGCCGAAACTTACAATGAGCAGTTCTTC.

CDR3: CASGLGDVTDTQYF. The CDR3 nucleotides are TGTGCTAGTGGTCTCGGGGACGTGACAGATACGCAGTATTTT. The rearrangement uses TRBV12-5 and TRBJ2-3; the D gene could be TRBD1 or TRBD2 (5 bases each). Germline CDR1 reads LGHNT; CDR2 reads FRNRAP. The CDR3 is 14 residues long. V lost 5 bases to trimming and J lost 3 bases, with 12 bases between them.

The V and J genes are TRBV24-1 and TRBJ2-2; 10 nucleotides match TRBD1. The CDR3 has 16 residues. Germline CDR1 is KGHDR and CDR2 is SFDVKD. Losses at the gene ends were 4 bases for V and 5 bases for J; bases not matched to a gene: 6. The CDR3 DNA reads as TGTGCCACCAGTGACGGGGGACAGGGGTGGACCGGGGAGCTGTTTTTT. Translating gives CATSDGGQGWTGELFF.

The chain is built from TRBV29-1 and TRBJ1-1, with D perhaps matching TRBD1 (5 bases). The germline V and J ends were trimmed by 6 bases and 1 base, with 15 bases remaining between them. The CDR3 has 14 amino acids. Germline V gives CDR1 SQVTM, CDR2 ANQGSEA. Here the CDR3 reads CSVAGGARNTEAFF. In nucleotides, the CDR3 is TGCAGCGTAGCCGGAGGGGCGCGGAACACTGAAGCTTTCTTT.

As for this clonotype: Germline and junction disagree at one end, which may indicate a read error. Here the CDR3 DNA reads TGTGCCAGCAGCCTAACGGGACTAGCGGGAGGAAGCACAGATACGCAGTATTTT. It is translated as CASSLTGLAGGSTDTQYF. The chain employs TRBV7-3 and TRBJ2-3, with TRBD2 matching 15 bases. Per the germline V gene, CDR1 is SGHTA and CDR2 is FQGTGA. The CDR3 length is 18 residues. The variable domain in full, with the rest retrieved from reference TRBV7-3 and TRBJ2-3, is GAGVSQTPSNKVTEKGKYVELRCDPISGHTALYWYRQSLGQGPEFLIYFQGTGAADDSGLPNDRFFAVRPEGSVSTLKIQRTERGDSAVYLCASSLTGLAGGSTDTQYFGPGTRLTVL.

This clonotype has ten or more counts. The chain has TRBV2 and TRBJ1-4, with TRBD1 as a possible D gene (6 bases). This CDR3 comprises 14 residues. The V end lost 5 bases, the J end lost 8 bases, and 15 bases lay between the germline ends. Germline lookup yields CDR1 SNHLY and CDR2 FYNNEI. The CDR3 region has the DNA TGTGCCAGCAGTACAGGGTTGGGGGGCGAAAAACTGTTTTTT. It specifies CASSTGLGGEKLFF.

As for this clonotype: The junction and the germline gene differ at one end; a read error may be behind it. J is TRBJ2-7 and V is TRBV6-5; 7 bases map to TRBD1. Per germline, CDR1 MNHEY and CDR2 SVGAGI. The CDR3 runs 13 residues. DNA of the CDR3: TGTGCCAGCAGTTACCGGACAGGTTACGGGCAGTACTTC. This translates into CASSYRTGYGQYF.